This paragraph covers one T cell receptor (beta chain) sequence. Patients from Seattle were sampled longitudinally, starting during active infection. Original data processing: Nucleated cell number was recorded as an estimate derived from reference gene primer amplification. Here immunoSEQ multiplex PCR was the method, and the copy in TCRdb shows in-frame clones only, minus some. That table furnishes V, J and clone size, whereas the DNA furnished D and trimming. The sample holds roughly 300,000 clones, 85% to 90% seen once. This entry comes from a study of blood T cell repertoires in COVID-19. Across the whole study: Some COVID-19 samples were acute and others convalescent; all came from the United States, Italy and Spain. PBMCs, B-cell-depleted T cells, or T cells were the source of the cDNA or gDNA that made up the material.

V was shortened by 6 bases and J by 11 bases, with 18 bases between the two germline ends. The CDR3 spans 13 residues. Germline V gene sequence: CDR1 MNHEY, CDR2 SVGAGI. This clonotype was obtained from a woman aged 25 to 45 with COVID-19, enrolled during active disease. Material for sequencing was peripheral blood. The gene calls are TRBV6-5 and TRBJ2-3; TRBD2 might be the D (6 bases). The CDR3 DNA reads TGTGCCAGCAGCCACAAGCGGGCCTTAGGGCAGTATTTT. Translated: CASSHKRALGQYF.